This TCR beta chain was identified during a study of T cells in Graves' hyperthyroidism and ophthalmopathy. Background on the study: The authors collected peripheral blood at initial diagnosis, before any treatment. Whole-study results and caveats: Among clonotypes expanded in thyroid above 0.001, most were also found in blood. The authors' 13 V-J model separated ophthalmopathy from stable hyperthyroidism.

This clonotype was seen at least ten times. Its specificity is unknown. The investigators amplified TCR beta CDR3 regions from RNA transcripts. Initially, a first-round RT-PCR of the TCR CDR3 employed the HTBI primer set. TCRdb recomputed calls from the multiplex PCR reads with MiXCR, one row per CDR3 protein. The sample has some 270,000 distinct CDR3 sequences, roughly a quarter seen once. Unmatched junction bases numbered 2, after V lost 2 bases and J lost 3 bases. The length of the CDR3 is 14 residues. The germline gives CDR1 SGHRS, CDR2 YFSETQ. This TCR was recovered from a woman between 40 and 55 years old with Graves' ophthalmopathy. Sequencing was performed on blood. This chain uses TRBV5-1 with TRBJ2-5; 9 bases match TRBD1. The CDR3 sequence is CASSLRQGEETQYF. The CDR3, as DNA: TGCGCCAGCAGCTTACGACAGGGGGAAGAGACCCAGTACTTC.